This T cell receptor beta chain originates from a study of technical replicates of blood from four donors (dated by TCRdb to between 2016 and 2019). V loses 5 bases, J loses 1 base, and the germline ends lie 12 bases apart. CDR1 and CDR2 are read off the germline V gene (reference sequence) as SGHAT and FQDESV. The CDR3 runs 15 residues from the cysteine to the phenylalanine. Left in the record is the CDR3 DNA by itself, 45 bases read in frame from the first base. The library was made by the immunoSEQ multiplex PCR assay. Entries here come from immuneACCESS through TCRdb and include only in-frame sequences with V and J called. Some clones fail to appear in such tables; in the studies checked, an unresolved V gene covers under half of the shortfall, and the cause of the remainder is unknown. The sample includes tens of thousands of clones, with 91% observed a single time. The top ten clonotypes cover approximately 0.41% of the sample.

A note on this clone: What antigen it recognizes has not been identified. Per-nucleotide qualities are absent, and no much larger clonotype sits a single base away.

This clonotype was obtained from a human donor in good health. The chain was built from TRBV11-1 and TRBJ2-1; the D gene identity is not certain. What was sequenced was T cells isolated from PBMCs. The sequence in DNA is TGTGCCAGCAGCCGTCAGTTTCAGTCCTACAATGAGCAGTTCTTC. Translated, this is CASSRQFQSYNEQFF.